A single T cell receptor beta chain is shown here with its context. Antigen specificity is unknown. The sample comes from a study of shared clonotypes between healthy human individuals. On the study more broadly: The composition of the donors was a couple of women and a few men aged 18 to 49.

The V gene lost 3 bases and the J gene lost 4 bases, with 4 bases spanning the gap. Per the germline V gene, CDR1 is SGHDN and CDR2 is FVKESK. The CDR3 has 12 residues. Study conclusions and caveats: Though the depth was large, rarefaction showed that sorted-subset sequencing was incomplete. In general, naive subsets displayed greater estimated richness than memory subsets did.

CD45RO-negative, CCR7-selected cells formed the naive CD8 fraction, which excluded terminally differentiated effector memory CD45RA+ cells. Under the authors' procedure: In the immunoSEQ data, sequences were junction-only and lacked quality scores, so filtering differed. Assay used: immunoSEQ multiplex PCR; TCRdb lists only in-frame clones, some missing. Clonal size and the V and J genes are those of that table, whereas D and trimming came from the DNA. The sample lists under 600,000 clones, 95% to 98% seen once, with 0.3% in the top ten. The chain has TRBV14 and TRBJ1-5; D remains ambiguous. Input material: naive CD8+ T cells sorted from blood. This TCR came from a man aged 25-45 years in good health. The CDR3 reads CASSQYNQPQHF. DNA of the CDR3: TGTGCCAGCAGCCAGTATAATCAGCCCCAGCATTTT. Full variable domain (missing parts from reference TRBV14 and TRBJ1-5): EAGVTQFPSHSVIEKGQTVTLRCDPISGHDNLYWYRRVMGKEIKFLLHFVKESKQDESGMPNNRFLAERTGGTYSTLKVQPAELEDSGVYFCASSQYNQPQHFGDGTRLSIL.